What follows is one TCR beta chain and its context. Sequencing was performed with immunoSEQ multiplex PCR; in TCRdb, only in-frame clones are kept and a portion is missing. In the table there are under 450,000 clones, 95% of which are singletons. These data are taken from a study of shared T cell receptors in the human thymus. Germline V lookup: CDR1 LNHDA, CDR2 SQIVND (reference sequence). This CDR3 is 18 amino acids long. V shed 3 bases, J shed 1 base, and the junction held 14 bases outside the gene matches. The chain recombines TRBV19 with TRBJ1-1; TRBD1 agrees at 7 bases. Sequencing was carried out using thymocytes. This receptor was taken from a human donor. The CDR3 spells CASSILDDRALGNTEAFF. The CDR3 DNA reads as TGTGCCAGTAGTATTTTGGACGACAGGGCCCTTGGGAACACTGAAGCTTTCTTT.